This T cell receptor beta chain was sequenced in a study of cytomegalovirus exposure and HLA in healthy donors. V lost 5 bases and J lost 0, with 12 bases in between. There are 15 residues in the CDR3. In germline, CDR1 is MNHNS, CDR2 SASEGT. The table came from immunoSEQ multiplex PCR; TCRdb's copy has only in-frame clones and leaves some out. The data show fewer than 200,000 clones, around nine tenths seen once. This TCR was recovered from a woman between 25 and 40 years old in good health and CMV-seronegative. The source material was PBMCs. The chain uses TRBV6-1 and TRBJ2-3, with D unresolved. CDR3 protein: CASSPDTVSTDTQYF. The CDR3 DNA reads as TGTGCCAGCAGTCCTGACACTGTCAGCACAGATACGCAGTATTTT.